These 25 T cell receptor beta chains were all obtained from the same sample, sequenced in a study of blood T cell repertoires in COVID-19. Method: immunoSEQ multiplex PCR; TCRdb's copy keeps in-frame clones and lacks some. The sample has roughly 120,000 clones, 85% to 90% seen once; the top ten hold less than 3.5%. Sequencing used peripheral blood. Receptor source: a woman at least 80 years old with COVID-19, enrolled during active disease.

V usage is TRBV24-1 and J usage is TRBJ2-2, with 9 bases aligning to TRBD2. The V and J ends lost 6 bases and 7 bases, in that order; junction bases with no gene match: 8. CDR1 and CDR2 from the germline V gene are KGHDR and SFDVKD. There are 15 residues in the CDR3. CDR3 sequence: CATSPAGGPHGELFF. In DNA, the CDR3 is TGTGCCACCAGTCCCGCGGGAGGGCCGCACGGGGAGCTGTTTTTT.

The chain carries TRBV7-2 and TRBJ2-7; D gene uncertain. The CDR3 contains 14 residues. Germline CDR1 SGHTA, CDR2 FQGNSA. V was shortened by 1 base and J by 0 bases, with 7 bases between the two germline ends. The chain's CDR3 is CASSLVPGSYEQYF. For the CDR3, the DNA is TGTGCCAGCAGCTTAGTACCCGGCTCCTACGAGCAGTACTTC. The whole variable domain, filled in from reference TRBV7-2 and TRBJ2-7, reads GAGVSQSPSNKVTEKGKDVELRCDPISGHTALYWYRQSLGQGLEFLIYFQGNSAPDKSGLPSDRFSAERTGGSVSTLTIQRTQQEDSAVYLCASSLVPGSYEQYFGPGTRLTVT.

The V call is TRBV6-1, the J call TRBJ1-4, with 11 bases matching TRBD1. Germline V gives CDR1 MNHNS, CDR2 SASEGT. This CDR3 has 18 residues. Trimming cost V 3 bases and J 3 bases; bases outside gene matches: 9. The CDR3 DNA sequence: TGTGCCAGCAGTGAGGCCGGGACAGGGGGTAGACCTAATGAAAAACTGTTTTTT. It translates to CASSEAGTGGRPNEKLFF.

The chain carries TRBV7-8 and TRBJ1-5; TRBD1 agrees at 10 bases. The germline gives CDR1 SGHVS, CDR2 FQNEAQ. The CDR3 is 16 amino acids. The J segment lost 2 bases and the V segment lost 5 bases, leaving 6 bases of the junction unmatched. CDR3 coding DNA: TGTGCCAGCAGCCCCTGGGACAGGGGACGCAATCAGCCCCAGCATTTT. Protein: CASSPWDRGRNQPQHF.

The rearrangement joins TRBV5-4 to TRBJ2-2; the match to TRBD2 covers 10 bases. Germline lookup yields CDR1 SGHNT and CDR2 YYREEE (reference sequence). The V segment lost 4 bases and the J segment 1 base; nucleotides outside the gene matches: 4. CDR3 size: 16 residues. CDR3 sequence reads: CASSPRTSGNTGELFF. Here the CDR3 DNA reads TGTGCCAGCAGCCCGAGGACTAGCGGGAACACCGGGGAGCTGTTTTTT.

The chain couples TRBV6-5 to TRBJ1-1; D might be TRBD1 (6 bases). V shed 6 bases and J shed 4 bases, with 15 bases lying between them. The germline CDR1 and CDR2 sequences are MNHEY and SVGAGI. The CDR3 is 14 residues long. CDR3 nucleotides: TGTGCCAGCAGGAGTCGACAGGCGCTCACTGAAGCTTTCTTT. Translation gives CASRSRQALTEAFF.

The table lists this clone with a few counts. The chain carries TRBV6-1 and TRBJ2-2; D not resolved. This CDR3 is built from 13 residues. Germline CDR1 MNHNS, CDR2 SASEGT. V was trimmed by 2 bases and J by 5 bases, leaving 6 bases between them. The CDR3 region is CASSESVTGELFF. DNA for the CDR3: TGTGCCAGCAGTGAATCTGTGACCGGGGAGCTGTTTTTT.

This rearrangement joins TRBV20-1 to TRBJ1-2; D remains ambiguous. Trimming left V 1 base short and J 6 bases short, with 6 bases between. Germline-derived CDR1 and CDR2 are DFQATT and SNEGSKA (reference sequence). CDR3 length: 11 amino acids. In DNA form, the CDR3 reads TGCAGTGCTAGAGGAGGGAATGGCTACACCTTC. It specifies CSARGGNGYTF.

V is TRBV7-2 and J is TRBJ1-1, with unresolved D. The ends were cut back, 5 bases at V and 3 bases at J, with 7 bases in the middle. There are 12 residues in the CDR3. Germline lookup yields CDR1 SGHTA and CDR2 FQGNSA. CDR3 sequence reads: CASSRGYTEAFF. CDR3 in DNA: TGTGCCAGCAGCCGGGGATACACTGAAGCTTTCTTT. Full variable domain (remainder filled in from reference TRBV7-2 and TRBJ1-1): GAGVSQSPSNKVTEKGKDVELRCDPISGHTALYWYRQSLGQGLEFLIYFQGNSAPDKSGLPSDRFSAERTGGSVSTLTIQRTQQEDSAVYLCASSRGYTEAFFGQGTRLTVV.

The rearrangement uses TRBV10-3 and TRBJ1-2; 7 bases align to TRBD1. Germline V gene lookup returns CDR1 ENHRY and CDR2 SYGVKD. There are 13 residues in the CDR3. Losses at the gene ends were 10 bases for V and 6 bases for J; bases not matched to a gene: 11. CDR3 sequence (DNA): TGTGCCACTTGGGAGACAGGGAAAGATGGCTACACCTTC. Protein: CATWETGKDGYTF.

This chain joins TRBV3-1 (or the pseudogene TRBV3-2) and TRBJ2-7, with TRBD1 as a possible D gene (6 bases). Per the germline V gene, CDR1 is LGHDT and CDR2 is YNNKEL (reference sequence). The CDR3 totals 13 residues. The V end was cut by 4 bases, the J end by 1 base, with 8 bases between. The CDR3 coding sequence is TGTGCCAGCAGCCCGGACAGATCCTACGAGCAGTACTTC. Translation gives CASSPDRSYEQYF.

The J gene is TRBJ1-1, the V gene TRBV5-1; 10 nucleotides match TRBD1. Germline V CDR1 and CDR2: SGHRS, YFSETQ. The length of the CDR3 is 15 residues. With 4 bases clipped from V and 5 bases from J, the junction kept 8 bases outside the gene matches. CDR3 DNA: TGCGCCAGCAGCACCCAGGACAGGGGGAGGACTGAAGCTTTCTTT. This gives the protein CASSTQDRGRTEAFF. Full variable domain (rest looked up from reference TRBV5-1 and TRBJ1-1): KAGVTQTPRYLIKTRGQQVTLSCSPISGHRSVSWYQQTPGQGLQFLFEYFSETQRNKGNFPGRFSGRQFSNSRSEMNVSTLELGDSALYLCASSTQDRGRTEAFFGQGTRLTVV.

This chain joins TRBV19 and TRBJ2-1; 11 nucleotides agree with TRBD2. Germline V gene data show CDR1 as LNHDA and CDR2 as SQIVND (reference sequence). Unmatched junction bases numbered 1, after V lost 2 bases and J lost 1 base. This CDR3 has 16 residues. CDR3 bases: TGTGCCAGTAGTATACTAGCGGGAGGATCCTACAATGAGCAGTTCTTC. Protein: CASSILAGGSYNEQFF.

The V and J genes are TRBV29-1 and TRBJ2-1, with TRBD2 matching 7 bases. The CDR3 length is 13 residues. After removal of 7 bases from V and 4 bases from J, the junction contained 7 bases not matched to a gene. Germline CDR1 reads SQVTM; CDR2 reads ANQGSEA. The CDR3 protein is CSGMTSSYNEQFF. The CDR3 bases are TGCAGCGGGATGACTAGCAGTTACAATGAGCAGTTCTTC.

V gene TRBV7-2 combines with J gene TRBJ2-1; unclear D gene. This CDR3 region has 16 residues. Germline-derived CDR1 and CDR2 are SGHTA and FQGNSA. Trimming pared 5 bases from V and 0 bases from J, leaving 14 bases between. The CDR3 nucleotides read TGTGCCAGCAGCCGGGTCGCTAGAGGCTCCTACAATGAGCAGTTCTTC. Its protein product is CASSRVARGSYNEQFF.

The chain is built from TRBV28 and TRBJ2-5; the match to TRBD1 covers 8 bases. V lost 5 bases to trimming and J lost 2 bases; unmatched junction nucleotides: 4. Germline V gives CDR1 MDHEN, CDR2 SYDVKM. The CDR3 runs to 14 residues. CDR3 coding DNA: TGTGCCAGCAGTAGGAGGACAGGGCAAGAGACCCAGTACTTC. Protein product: CASSRRTGQETQYF.

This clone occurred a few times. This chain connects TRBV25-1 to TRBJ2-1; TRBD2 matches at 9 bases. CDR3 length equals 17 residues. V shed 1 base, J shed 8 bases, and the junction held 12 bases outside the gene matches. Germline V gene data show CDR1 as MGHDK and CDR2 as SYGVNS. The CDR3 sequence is CASSESHLAGLADEQFF. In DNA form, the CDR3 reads TGTGCCAGCAGTGAATCTCATCTAGCGGGATTAGCGGATGAGCAGTTCTTC.

CDR3 DNA: TGTGCCAGCAGCATTGCTGGCGGGACTGAAGCTTTCTTT. Its translation is CASSIAGGTEAFF. The genes are TRBV5-4 and TRBJ1-1; no clear D gene. This CDR3 contains 13 residues. Trimming pared 4 bases from V and 5 bases from J, leaving 12 bases between. Per the germline V gene, CDR1 is SGHNT and CDR2 is YYREEE (reference sequence).

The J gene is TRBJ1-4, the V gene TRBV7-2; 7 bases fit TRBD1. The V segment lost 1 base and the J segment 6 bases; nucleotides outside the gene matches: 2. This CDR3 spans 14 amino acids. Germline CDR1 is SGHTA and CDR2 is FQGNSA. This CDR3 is CASSLDRGYEKLFF. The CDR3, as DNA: TGTGCCAGCAGCTTAGACAGGGGCTATGAAAAACTGTTTTTT.

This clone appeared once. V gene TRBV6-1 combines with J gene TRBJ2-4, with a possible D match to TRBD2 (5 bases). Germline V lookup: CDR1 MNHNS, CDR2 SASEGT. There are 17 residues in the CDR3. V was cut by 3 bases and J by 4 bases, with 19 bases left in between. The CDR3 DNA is TGTGCCAGCAGTGAGGCGGTGTGGGGAGAGTCTAAAAACATTCAGTACTTC. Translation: CASSEAVWGESKNIQYF.

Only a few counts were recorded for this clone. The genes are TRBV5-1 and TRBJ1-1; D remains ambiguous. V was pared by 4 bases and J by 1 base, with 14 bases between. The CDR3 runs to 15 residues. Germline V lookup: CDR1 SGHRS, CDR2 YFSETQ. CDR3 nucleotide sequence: TGCGCCAGCAGCCTTCGTACAGACAAGAACACTGAAGCTTTCTTT. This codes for CASSLRTDKNTEAFF.

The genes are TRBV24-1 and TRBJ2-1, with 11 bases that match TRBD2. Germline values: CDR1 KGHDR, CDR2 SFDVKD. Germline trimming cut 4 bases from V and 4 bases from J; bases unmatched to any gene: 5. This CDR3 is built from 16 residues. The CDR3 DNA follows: TGTGCCACCAGTGACCCTAGCGGGAGGAGATACAATGAGCAGTTCTTC. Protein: CATSDPSGRRYNEQFF.

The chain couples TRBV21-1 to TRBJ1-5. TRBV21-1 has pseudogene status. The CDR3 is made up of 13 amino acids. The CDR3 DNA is TGTGCCAGCGGGGGGTATAGCAATCAGCCCCAGCATTTT. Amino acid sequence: CASGGYSNQPQHF.

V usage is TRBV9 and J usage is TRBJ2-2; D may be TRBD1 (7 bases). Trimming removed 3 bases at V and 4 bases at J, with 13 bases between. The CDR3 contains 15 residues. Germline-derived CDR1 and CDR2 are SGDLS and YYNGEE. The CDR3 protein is CASSADQGGTGELFF. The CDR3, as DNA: TGTGCCAGCAGCGCAGACCAGGGGGGCACCGGGGAGCTGTTTTTT.

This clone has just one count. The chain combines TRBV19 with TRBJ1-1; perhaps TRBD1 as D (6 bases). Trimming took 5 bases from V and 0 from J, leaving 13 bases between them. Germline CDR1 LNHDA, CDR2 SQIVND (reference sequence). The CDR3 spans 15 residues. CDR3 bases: TGTGCCAGTAGTCTCCAGGGGAGCATGAACACTGAAGCTTTCTTT. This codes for CASSLQGSMNTEAFF. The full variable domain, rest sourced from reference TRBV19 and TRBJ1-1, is DGGITQSPKYLFRKEGQNVTLSCEQNLNHDAMYWYRQDPGQGLRLIYYSQIVNDFQKGDIAEGYSVSREKKESFPLTVTSAQKNPTAFYLCASSLQGSMNTEAFFGQGTRLTVV.